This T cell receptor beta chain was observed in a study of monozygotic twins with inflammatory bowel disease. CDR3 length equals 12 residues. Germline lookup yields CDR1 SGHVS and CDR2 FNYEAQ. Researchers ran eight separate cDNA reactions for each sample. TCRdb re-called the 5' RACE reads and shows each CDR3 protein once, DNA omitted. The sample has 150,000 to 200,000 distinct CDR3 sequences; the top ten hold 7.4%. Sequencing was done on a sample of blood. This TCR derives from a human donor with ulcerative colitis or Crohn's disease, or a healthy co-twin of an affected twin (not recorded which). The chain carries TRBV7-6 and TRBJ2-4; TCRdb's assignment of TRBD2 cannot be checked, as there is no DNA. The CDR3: CASSPGGNIQYF.